This entry concerns a single TCR beta chain. Its antigen is undetermined. This CDR3 has 15 residues. From germline, CDR1 is KGHSH and CDR2 LQKENI. Trimming stripped 4 bases from V and 4 bases from J, with 13 bases between. The assay was immunoSEQ multiplex PCR, and TCRdb's table has in-frame clones only and misses some. The top ten clones hold more than 2.5% of a sample with more than 45,000 clones, 70% to 80% of them seen once. This sample was included in a study of OX40 agonist ivuxolimab in advanced cancers. Looking at the study overall: In this trial design, patients received ivuxolimab intravenously at 0.01 to 10 mg/kg every 2 weeks. One hepatocellular carcinoma and two cutaneous melanoma patients partially responded.

Study outcomes and limitations: Among the least clonally expanded were partial responders at 0.1-3.0 mg/kg.

The chain uses TRBV18 and TRBJ2-2; D is unresolved. Source: CD4+ or CD8+ T cells sorted from blood, taken in a trial of the OX40 agonist ivuxolimab. The sequence came from an adult with an advanced solid tumor such as melanoma, head and neck, liver or kidney cancer. CDR3 protein: CASSRAAVGTGELFF. CDR3 sequence (DNA): TGTGCCAGCTCACGCGCCGCAGTGGGCACCGGGGAGCTGTTTTTT.